The 10 T cell receptor beta chains in this list originate from one sample, sequenced in a study of blood T cell repertoires in COVID-19. Profiled with immunoSEQ multiplex PCR; TCRdb holds only in-frame clones, not every one. The sample comprises about 200,000 clones, roughly 84% of which are singletons, and around 13% rests with the top ten. Material for sequencing was peripheral blood. All receptors come from a human donor in a cohort sampled during active COVID-19.

To note about this clone: The junction shows a germline mismatch at one end, possibly a read error. The chain recombines TRBV5-4 with TRBJ2-2, with TRBD1 matching 8 bases. CDR3 length: 19 residues. Germline lookup yields CDR1 SGHNT and CDR2 YYREEE (reference sequence). The CDR3 DNA is TGTGCCAGCACCTTGGGGCTCCACTCCGGGACAGGGAACACCGGGGAGCTGTTTTTT. Encoded protein: CASTLGLHSGTGNTGELFF.

The chain employs TRBV5-1 and TRBJ1-6; 10 bases match TRBD1. The ends lost 0 bases at V and 10 bases at J; junction bases unmatched: 4. From germline, CDR1 is SGHRS and CDR2 YFSETQ. The length of the CDR3 is 15 residues. The CDR3 nucleotides read TGCGCCAGCAGCTTGGGGGGACAGGGGCGGTCACCCCTCCACTTT. It yields the protein CASSLGGQGRSPLHF.

The genes are TRBV5-1 and TRBJ2-1; 10 bases are shared with TRBD1. Germline CDR1 and CDR2: SGHRS and YFSETQ. The CDR3 is made up of 16 amino acids. The V segment lost 3 bases and the J segment 5 bases; nucleotides outside the gene matches: 8. CDR3: CASSSPGTGENNEQFF. The DNA for the CDR3 is TGCGCCAGCAGCTCGCCCGGGACAGGGGAAAACAATGAGCAGTTCTTC.

The chain links TRBV24-1 to TRBJ1-5, with a possible D match to TRBD1 (6 bases). CDR1 is KGHDR and CDR2 is SFDVKD in the germline V gene. V was clipped by 5 bases and J by 1 base, with 8 bases between them. This CDR3 has 14 amino acids. DNA of the CDR3: TGTGCCACCAGTGGTGACAGGAGCAATCAGCCCCAGCATTTT. It yields the protein CATSGDRSNQPQHF.

The V call is TRBV18, the J call TRBJ1-2; TRBD1 might be the D (5 bases). Germline V gives CDR1 KGHSH, CDR2 LQKENI. There are 14 residues in the CDR3. V dropped 4 bases and J dropped 1 base, with 10 bases sitting between them. CDR3 in DNA: TGTGCCAGCTCACAACAGGAGCATAACTATGGCTACACCTTC. Its translation: CASSQQEHNYGYTF.

The CDR3 reads CASRLAGVTDTQYF. CDR3 in DNA: TGTGCCAGCCGTCTAGCGGGGGTCACAGATACGCAGTATTTT. The rearrangement uses TRBV27 and TRBJ2-3; 10 bases agree with TRBD2. Germline V lookup: CDR1 MNHEY, CDR2 SMNVEV (reference sequence). V lost 8 bases, J lost 2 bases, and 4 bases stayed unmatched. The CDR3 loop spans 14 amino acids.

V usage is TRBV19 and J usage is TRBJ2-1, with TRBD1 matching over 8 bases. The V gene end was trimmed by 3 bases and the J gene end by 7 bases; junction bases not matched to a gene: 14. The germline V gene has CDR1 LNHDA and CDR2 SQIVND (reference sequence). The CDR3 totals 17 residues. The CDR3 reads CASSMDRAGGLWNEQFF. The CDR3 nucleotides read TGTGCCAGTAGTATGGACAGGGCAGGGGGCTTGTGGAATGAGCAGTTCTTC.

This clone was observed once. The chain carries TRBV4-1 and TRBJ2-7; D not resolved. V lost 6 bases, J lost 1 base, and 16 bases lay in between. The germline V gene encodes CDR1 MGHRA and CDR2 YSYEKL. The CDR3 has 15 residues. Written as DNA, the CDR3 is TGCGCCAGCAGGCGCGCGGCCGTGGAATCCTACGAGCAGTACTTC. The encoded protein is CASRRAAVESYEQYF.

A few counts support this clone. Compared with germline, one end of the junction differs, possibly owing to a read error. V and J are TRBV7-2 and TRBJ2-5, with D perhaps TRBD1 (6 bases). Per the germline V gene, CDR1 is SGHTA and CDR2 is FQGNSA. The CDR3 has 13 amino acids. The CDR3 reads CASSLDTRGTQYF. The CDR3 DNA reads TGTGCCAGCAGTTTAGACACCAGGGGGACCCAGTACTTC.

The J gene is TRBJ1-1, the V gene TRBV11-1; weak D call: TRBD1 (6 bases). Germline lookup yields CDR1 SGHAT and CDR2 FQDESV (reference sequence). This CDR3 is built from 14 residues. V shed 3 bases and J shed 7 bases, with 15 bases lying between them. In DNA form, the CDR3 reads TGTGCCAGCAGCTTCGGGACCGGGACAAGTGAAGCTTTCTTT. This encodes CASSFGTGTSEAFF.